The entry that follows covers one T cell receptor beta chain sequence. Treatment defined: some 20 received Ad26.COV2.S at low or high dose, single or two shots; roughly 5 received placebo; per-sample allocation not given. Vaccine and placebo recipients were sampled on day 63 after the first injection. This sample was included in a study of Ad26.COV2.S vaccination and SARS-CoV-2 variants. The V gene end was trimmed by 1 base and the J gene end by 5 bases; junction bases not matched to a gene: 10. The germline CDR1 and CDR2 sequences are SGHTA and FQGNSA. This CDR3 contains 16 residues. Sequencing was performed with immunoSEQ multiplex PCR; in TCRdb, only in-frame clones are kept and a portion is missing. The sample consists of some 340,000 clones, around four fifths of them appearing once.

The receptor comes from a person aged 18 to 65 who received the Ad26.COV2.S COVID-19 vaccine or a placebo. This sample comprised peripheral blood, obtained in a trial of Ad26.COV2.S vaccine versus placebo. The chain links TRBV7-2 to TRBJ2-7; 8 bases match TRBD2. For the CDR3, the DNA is TGTGCCAGCAGCTTAGGCGGGGGGAGGGGAGGGAACGAGCAGTACTTC. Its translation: CASSLGGGRGGNEQYF. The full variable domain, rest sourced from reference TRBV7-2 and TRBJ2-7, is GAGVSQSPSNKVTEKGKDVELRCDPISGHTALYWYRQSLGQGLEFLIYFQGNSAPDKSGLPSDRFSAERTGGSVSTLTIQRTQQEDSAVYLCASSLGGGRGGNEQYFGPGTRLTVT.